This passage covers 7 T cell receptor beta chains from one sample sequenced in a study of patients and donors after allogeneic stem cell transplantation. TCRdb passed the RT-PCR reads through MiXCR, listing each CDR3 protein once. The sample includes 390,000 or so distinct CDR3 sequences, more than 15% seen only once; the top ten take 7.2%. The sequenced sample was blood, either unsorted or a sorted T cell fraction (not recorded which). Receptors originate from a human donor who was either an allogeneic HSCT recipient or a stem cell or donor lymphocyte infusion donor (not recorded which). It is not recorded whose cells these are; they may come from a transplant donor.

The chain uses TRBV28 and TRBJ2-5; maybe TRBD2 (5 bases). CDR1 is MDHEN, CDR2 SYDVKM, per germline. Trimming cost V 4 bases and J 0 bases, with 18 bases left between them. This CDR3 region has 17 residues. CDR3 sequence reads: CASSSPALSSDQETQYF. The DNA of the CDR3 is TGTGCCAGCAGTTCCCCCGCCCTAAGTAGCGACCAAGAGACCCAGTACTTC.

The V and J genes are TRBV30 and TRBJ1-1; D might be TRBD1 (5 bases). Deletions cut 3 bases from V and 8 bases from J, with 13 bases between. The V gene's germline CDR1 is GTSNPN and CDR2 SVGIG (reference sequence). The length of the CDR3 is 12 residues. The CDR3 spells CAWSDSPGEAFF. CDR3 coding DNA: TGTGCCTGGAGCGACAGTCCGGGAGAAGCTTTCTTT.

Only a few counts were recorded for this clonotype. CDR3 sequence reads: CSVGYGRVDTEAFF. In DNA form, the CDR3 reads TGCAGCGTTGGGTATGGCAGGGTCGACACTGAAGCTTTCTTT. This chain joins TRBV29-1 and TRBJ1-1, with D possibly being TRBD1 (5 bases). V lost 4 bases to trimming and J lost 3 bases, with 15 bases between them. Germline-derived CDR1 and CDR2 are SQVTM and ANQGSEA. There are 14 residues in the CDR3.

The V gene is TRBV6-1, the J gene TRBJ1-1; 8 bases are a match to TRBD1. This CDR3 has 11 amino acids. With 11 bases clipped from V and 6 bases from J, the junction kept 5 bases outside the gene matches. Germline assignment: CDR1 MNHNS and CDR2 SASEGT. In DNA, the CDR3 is TGTGCCGAACAGGGGGGAGCTGAAGCTTTCTTT. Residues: CAEQGGAEAFF.

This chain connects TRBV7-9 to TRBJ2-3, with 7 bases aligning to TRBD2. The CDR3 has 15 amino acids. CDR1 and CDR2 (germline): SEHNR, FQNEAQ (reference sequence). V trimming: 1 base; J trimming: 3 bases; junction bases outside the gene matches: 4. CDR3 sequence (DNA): TGTGCCAGCAGCTTAGTTCGCGGGAGAACAGATACGCAGTATTTT. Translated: CASSLVRGRTDTQYF.

CDR3 amino acids: CASSLTGNMGETQYF. In DNA form, the CDR3 reads TGTGCCAGCAGCTTAACCGGGAATATGGGAGAGACCCAGTACTTC. The chain joins TRBV11-2 to TRBJ2-5, with D tentatively TRBD2 (5 bases). From germline, CDR1 is SGHAT and CDR2 FQNNGV. V was cut by 2 bases and J by 4 bases, with 14 bases left in between. There are 15 residues in the CDR3.

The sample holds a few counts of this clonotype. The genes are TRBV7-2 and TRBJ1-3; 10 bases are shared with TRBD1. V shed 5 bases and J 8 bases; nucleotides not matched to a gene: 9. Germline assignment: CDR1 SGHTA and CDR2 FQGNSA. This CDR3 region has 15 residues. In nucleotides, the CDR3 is TGTGCCAGCAGCCAACGGAGGGACAGGGGCCACACCATATATTTT. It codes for CASSQRRDRGHTIYF.